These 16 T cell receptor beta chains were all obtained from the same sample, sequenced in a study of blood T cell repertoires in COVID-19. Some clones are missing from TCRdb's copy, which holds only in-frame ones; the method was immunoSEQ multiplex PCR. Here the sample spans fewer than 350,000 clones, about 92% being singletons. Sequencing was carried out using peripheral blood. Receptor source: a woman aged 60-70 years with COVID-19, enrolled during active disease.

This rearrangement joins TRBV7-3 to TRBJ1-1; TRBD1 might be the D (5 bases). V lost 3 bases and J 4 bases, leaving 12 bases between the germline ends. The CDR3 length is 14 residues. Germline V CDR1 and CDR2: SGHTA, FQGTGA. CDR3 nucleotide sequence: TGTGCCAGCAGCTTGTCCAAGGGGTCCACTGAAGCTTTCTTT. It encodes CASSLSKGSTEAFF.

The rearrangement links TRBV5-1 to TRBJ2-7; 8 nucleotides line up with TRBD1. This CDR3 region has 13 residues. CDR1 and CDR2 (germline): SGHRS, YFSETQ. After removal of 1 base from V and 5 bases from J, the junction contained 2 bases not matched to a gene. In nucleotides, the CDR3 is TGCGCCAGCAGCTTGCAGGGGGCAGACGAGCAGTACTTC. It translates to CASSLQGADEQYF.

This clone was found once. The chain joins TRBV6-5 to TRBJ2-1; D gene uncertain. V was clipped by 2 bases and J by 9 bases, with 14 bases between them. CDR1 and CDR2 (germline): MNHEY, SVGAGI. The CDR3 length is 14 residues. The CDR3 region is CASSYDRQTSEQFF. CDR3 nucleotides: TGTGCCAGCAGTTACGACCGACAAACCAGTGAGCAGTTCTTC.

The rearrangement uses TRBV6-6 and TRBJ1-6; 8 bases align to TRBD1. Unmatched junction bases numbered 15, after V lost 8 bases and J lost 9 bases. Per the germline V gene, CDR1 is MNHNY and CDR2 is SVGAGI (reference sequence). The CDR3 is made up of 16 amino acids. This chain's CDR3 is CASVQYRGDSLSPLHF. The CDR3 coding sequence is TGTGCCAGCGTCCAATACAGGGGGGATTCCCTTTCACCCCTCCACTTT.

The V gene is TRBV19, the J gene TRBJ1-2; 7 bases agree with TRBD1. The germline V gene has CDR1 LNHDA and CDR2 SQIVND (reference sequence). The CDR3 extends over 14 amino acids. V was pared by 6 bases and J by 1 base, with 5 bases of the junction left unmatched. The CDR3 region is CASSRGTVNYGYTF. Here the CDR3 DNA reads TGTGCCAGTAGCCGTGGGACAGTTAACTATGGCTACACCTTC.

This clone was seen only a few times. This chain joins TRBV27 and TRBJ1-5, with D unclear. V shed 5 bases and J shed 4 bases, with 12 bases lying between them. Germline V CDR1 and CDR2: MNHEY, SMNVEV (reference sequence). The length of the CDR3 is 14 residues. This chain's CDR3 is CASSLRENNQPQHF. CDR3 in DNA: TGTGCCAGCAGTCTCCGGGAGAATAATCAGCCCCAGCATTTT.

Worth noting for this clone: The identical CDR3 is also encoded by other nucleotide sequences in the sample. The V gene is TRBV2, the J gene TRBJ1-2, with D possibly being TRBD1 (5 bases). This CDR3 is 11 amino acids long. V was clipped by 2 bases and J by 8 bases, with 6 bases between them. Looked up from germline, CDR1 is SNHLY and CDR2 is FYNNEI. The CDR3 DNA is TGTGCCAGCAGTGAAAGGGGCGGCTACACCTTC. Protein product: CASSERGGYTF.

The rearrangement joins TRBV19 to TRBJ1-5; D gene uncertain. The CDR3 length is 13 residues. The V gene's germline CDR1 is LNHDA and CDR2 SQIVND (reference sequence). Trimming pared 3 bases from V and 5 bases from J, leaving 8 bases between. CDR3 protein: CASSIRSDQPQHF. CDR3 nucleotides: TGTGCCAGTAGTATCAGGTCCGATCAGCCCCAGCATTTT.

The CDR3 here is CAITQDTSGNTIYF. The DNA of the CDR3 is TGTGCCATCACCCAGGACACCTCTGGAAACACCATATATTTT. The V and J genes are TRBV10-3 and TRBJ1-3; tentatively, D is TRBD1 (5 bases). V was pared by 7 bases and J by 0 bases, with 10 bases between. Germline V gene sequence: CDR1 ENHRY, CDR2 SYGVKD. CDR3 length: 14 amino acids.

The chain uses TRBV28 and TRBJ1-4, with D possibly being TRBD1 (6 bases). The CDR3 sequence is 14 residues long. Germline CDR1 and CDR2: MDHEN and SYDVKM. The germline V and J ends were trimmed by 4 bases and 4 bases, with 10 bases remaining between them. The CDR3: CASSSRTVNEKLFF. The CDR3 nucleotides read TGTGCCAGCAGTTCACGGACAGTTAATGAAAAACTGTTTTTT. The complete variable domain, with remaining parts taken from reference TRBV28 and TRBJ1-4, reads DVKVTQSSRYLVKRTGEKVFLECVQDMDHENMFWYRQDPGLGLRLIYFSYDVKMKEKGDIPEGYSVSREKKERFSLILESASTNQTSMYLCASSSRTVNEKLFFGSGTQLSVL.

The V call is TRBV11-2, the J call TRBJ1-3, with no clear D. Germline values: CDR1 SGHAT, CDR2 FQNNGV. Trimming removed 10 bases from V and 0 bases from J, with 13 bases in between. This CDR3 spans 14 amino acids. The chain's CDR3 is CATIDRGSGNTIYF. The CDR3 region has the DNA TGTGCCACTATAGACCGAGGCTCTGGAAACACCATATATTTT.

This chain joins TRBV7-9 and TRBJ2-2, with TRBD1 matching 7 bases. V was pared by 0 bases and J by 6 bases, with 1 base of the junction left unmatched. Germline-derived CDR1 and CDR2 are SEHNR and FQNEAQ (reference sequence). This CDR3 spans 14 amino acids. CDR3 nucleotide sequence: TGTGCCAGCAGCTTAGCAGGGGGCTCCGGGGAGCTGTTTTTT. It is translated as CASSLAGGSGELFF.

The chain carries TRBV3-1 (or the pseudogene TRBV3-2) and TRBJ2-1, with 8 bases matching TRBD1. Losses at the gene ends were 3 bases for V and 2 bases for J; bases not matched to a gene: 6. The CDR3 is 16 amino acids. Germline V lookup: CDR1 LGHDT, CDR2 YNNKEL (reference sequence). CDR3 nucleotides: TGTGCCAGCAGCCACCTCAACAGGGGGGCCTACAATGAGCAGTTCTTC. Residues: CASSHLNRGAYNEQFF.

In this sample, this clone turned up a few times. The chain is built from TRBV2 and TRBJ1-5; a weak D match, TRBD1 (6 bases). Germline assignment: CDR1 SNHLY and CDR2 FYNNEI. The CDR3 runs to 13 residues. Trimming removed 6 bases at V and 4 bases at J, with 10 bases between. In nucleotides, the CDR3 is TGTGCCAGCAGACTCGACAGGAATCAGCCCCAGCATTTT. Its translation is CASRLDRNQPQHF.

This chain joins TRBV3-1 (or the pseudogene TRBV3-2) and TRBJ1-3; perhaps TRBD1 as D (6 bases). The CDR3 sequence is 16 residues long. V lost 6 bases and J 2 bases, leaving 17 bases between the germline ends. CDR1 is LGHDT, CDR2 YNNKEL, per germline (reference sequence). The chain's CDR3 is CASSHTQGLAGNTIYF. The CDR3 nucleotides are TGTGCCAGCAGTCACACCCAGGGGTTGGCTGGAAACACCATATATTTT.

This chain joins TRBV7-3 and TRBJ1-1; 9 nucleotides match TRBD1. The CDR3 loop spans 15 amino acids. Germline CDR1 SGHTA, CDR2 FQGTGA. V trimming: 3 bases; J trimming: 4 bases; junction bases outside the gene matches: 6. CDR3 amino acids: CASSFRDRVVTEAFF. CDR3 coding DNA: TGTGCCAGCAGCTTCCGGGACAGGGTAGTCACTGAAGCTTTCTTT.